Given below is one T cell receptor beta chain in context. The data belong to a study of blood T cell repertoires in COVID-19. The ends were cut back, 4 bases at V and 14 bases at J, with 21 bases in the middle. CDR1 and CDR2 from the germline V gene are LGHNA and YNFKEQ. This CDR3 comprises 15 residues. The repertoire was sequenced with immunoSEQ multiplex PCR; TCRdb's copy has only in-frame clones and lacks some. The sample lists 450,000 to 600,000 clones, around 90% occurring once. The gene calls are TRBV4-2 and TRBJ1-6; TRBD1 might be the D (5 bases). Sequencing used PBMCs or T cells enriched from blood (not recorded which). This clonotype was obtained from a young woman who had recovered from COVID-19. This CDR3 is CASSPSEALRETLHF. The CDR3 DNA sequence: TGTGCCAGCAGCCCCTCAGAGGCCCTCAGGGAAACCCTCCACTTT.